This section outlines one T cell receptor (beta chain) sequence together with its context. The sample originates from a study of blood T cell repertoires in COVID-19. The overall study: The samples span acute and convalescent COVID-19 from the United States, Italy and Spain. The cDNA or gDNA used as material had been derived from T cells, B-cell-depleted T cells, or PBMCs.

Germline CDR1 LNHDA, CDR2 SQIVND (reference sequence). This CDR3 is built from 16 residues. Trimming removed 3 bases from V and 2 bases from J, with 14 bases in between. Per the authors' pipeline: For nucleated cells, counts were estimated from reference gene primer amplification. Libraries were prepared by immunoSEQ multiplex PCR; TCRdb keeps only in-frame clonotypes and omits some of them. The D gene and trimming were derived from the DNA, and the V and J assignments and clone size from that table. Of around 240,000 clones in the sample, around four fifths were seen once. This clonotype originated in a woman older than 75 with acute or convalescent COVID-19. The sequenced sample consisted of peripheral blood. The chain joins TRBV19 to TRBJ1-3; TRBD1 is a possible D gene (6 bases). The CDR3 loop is CASSILGTKTGNTIYF. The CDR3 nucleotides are TGTGCCAGTAGTATTCTCGGGACAAAGACTGGAAACACCATATATTTT.